The clone carrying this T cell receptor (beta chain) was found a few times. The data were taken from a study of blood T cell repertoires in COVID-19. Whole-study context: T cells, B-cell-depleted T cells, or PBMCs provided the cDNA or gDNA that served as material.

Only in-frame clones appear in the TCRdb table, and some are missing; sequencing was by immunoSEQ multiplex PCR. The data contain about 120,000 clones, less than 85% of them singletons. Between the trimmed V and J ends, which lost 4 bases and 0 bases, there was a span of 7 bases. CDR3 length equals 14 residues. Germline loops: CDR1 SNHLY, CDR2 FYNNEI. This TCR was sampled from a human donor with acute or convalescent COVID-19. The donor label of this sample is uncertain. The specimen sequenced was peripheral blood. The chain joins TRBV2 to TRBJ1-5; no definite D call. The CDR3 DNA reads as TGTGCCAGCAGTGTAGTATATAGCAATCAGCCCCAGCATTTT. Its protein product is CASSVVYSNQPQHF. Full variable domain (rest looked up from reference TRBV2 and TRBJ1-5): EPEVTQTPSHQVTQMGQEVILRCVPISNHLYFYWYRQILGQKVEFLVSFYNNEISEKSEIFDDQFSVERPDGSNFTLKIRSTKLEDSAMYFCASSVVYSNQPQHFGDGTRLSIL.